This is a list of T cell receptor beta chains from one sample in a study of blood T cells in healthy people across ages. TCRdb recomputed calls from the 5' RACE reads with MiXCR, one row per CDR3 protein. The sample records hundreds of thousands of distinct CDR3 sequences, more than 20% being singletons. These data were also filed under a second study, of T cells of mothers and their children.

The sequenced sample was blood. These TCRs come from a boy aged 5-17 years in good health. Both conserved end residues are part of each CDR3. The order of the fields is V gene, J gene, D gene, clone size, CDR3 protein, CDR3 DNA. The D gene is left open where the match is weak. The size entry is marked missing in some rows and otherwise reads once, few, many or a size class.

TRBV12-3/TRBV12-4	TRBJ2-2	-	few	CASRIPSSGELFF	TGTGCCAGCAGGATTCCGTCCAGTGGGGAGCTGTTTTTT
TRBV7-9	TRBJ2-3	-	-	CASSLGTLSDTQYF	TGTGCCAGCAGCTTAGGGACTCTGTCAGATACGCAGTATTTT
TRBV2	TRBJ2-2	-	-	CASKGQRNTGELFF	TGTGCCAGCAAGGGACAAAGGAACACCGGGGAGCTGTTTTTT
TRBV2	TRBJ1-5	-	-	CASSEVGGARSNQPQHF	TGTGCCAGCAGTGAAGTCGGGGGGGCAAGGAGCAATCAGCCCCAGCATTTT
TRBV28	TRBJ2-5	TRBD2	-	CASSSRTSGRRETQYF	TGTGCCAGCAGTTCCCGGACTAGCGGGCGTCGCGAGACCCAGTACTTC
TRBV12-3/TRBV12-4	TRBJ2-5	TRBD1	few	CASSLRSGGLQETQYF	TGTGCCAGCAGTTTAAGGTCAGGGGGCCTCCAAGAGACCCAGTACTTC
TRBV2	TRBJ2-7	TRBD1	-	CASSEAQGQFYEQYF	TGTGCCAGCAGTGAAGCGCAGGGACAGTTTTACGAGCAGTACTTC
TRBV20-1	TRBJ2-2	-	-	CSAAEGRELFF	TGCAGTGCCGCGGAGGGGCGGGAGCTGTTTTTT
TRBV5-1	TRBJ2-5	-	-	CASGLEPTRGETQYF	TGCGCCAGCGGCTTGGAGCCTACCCGAGGGGAGACCCAGTACTTC
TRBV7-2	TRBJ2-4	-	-	CASSSYTGIAKNIQYF	TGTGCCAGCAGCTCATACACGGGGATAGCCAAAAACATTCAGTACTTC
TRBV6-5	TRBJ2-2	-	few	CASSYGSGANGELFF	TGTGCCAGCAGTTACGGTTCAGGGGCTAACGGGGAGCTGTTTTTT
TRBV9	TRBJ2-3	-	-	CASSGDVDTQYF	TGTGCCAGCAGCGGGGATGTGGATACGCAGTATTTT
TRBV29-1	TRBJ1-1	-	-	CSVVSRGLNTEAFF	TGCAGCGTTGTTTCTAGGGGGTTGAACACTGAAGCTTTCTTT
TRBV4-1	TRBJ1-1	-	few	CASSQDSGTEAFF	TGCGCCAGCAGCCAAGATTCCGGGACTGAAGCTTTCTTT
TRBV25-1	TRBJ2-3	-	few	CASRRQGGTDTQYF	TGTGCCAGCCGACGACAGGGAGGAACAGATACGCAGTATTTT